What follows describes a single T cell receptor beta chain. This clone occurred a few times. Its antigen has not been determined. No clone much larger than this one lies a single base away; base qualities are absent. From its cysteine to its phenylalanine, the CDR3 spans 13 amino acids. Only the CDR3 portion is preserved as DNA: 39 bases, with reading frame beginning at the first base. Germline trimming amounts to 10 bases on V and 1 base on J, with 4 as the count of junction bases outside the gene matches. The germline V gene encodes CDR1 MDHEN and CDR2 SYDVKM. Library preparation used the immunoSEQ multiplex PCR assay. A mixture of 60 forward primers for TCR Vbeta segments and 13 reverse primers for TCR Jbeta segments was used in the multiplex PCR. A multiplex PCR assay on genomic DNA amplified the CDR3 region of rearranged TCR beta genes. On the Illumina HiSeq System, the amplified TCR beta libraries were sequenced as 87-base-pair reads. The study's processing was this. A later analysis tallied tens of millions of unique TCR beta chains across the 660 or so repertoires, and some 10 million of those chains were shared by two or more donors. A nearest-neighbor algorithm error-corrected the raw reads and collapsed the reads into unique sequences, merging closely related sequences to remove PCR and sequencing errors. V, D and J gene segments were assigned by aligning CDR3 sequences to IMGT reference sequences. For a sequence to be retained, a match of at least six nucleotides to both a V gene segment and a J gene segment was required. A rearrangement counted as productive if the CDR3 had no stop codons and remained in frame with V and J, and every other rearrangement counted as non-productive. Following IMGT convention, CDR3 was defined as the stretch from the second conserved V-encoded cysteine to the conserved J-encoded phenylalanine. The earlier analysis of fewer than 700 of the donors excluded sequences that lacked an unambiguous match to a single V gene segment. An earlier analysis of around 600 of the donors classified V segments as functional when productive rearrangements were above 56.7% and as segregating when the standard deviation between donors was above 5%. A statistical classification framework was developed to diagnose cytomegalovirus status using the catalog of TCR beta chain sequences. A later analysis assigned V and J genes by comparing TCR nucleotide sequences with IMGT/GENE-DB human TR gene sequences. In a later analysis, CDR3 sequences and most-parsimonious VDJ recombination scenarios were assigned using the TCRdist pipeline. In a later analysis, every TCR beta chain was defined by the combination of its CDR3 amino acid sequence and its V-gene family, and reads without a unique V-gene family were dropped. A later analysis removed roughly 590 highly shared, low-generation-probability nucleotide sequences to deal with suspected cross-contamination and a sequencing artifact. In a later analysis, a clonal expansion index for each public chain was calculated from normalized within-repertoire ranks of inferred template counts. In a later analysis, generation probabilities were computed with a VDJ recombination model fitted to out-of-frame rearrangements, and the resulting probabilities were checked against IGoR. In a later analysis, hypergeometric tests were used to score TCR-TCR, TCR-HLA and TCR-CMV co-occurrence, with a repertoire-size bias correction applied to TCR pairs. False discovery rates were estimated in a later analysis by permuting HLA or CMV assignments 20 times. In a later analysis, co-occurring TCRs were grouped with DBSCAN, and TCRdist sequence similarity was added when clustering was performed within HLA-allele-positive subsets. Repertoires with fewer than 30,000 or more than 120,000 public chains, plus five repertoires with anomalous nucleotide sharing, were excluded from co-occurrence clustering. Entries here come from immuneACCESS through TCRdb and include only in-frame sequences with V and J called. Some clones fail to appear in such tables; in the studies checked, an unresolved V gene covers under half of the shortfall, and the cause of the remainder is unknown. From that table come the V and J calls and clone size; the DNA was used to work out D and trimming. The sample table records about 120,000 clones; around three quarters of these occur just once. The leading ten clones occupy approximately 5% of the sample.

The cohort was made up of 500 to 800 healthy bone marrow donors. At the time of sampling, all cohort members were nominally healthy, though unrecorded immune exposures were likely present. The donor was CMV seropositive and was included in the group of 290 or so seropositive cohort members. Every donor gave a peripheral blood sample, and the peripheral blood mononuclear cells from that sample were used for TCR beta sequencing. The Qiagen DNeasy Blood Extraction Kit was used to extract genomic DNA from the blood cell samples. The data are from a study of cytomegalovirus exposure and HLA in healthy donors (dated by TCRdb to about 2017). With respect to the entire study: An earlier analysis of several hundred of the donors reported roughly 270 Gb of sequence data and 100 million to 140 million unique TCR beta sequences from about 200 million T cells. An early release that covered some 640 HLA-typed donors contained approximately 300 gigabases of sequencing data and approximately 85 million unique TCR sequences. The genetic ancestry cluster associated with self-reported Caucasian donors included 81% of the roughly 360 genotyped donors. The aim of the study was to test whether cataloging public T cell receptors could identify signatures of past pathogen exposure. The study used immunosequencing to profile the T cell repertoires of more than 650 subjects and linked those repertoires to cytomegalovirus serostatus. A separate validation cohort of roughly 110 different subjects was used in addition to the roughly 640-subject first cohort. To predict cytomegalovirus infection status, the study combined high-throughput TCR immunosequencing, statistical association of individual TCRs with disease status, and machine learning. A later analysis re-analyzed previously published TCR beta repertoires from 666 donors and added high-resolution HLA genotyping to study TCR occurrence patterns. Rather than drawing on any new phenotypic data, the later analysis identified candidate immune exposures from TCR beta sequences and the way those sequences occurred across donors. An earlier analysis of fewer than 700 of the donors applied high-throughput TCR beta sequencing to assess whether each TCR beta V gene segment acted as functional or pseudogenic. Donor age, sex, ethnicity and CMV serostatus were compiled alongside the repertoire data. A later genetic analysis took genome-wide SNP genotypes for about three fifths of the 666 donors and used that subset as a discovery cohort. Every discovery cohort repertoire had been produced on one sequencing platform. HLA typing covered class I and class II loci at four-digit resolution. Typing coverage varied by locus: 629-630 donors for A, B, C, DRB1 and DQB1; 500 to 550 for DQA1; nearly 610 for DPA1; around 450 for DPB1. About five DR-DQ haplotypes were treated as single units for association and clustering because of strong linkage in the cohort. Among almost 400 genotyped donors of the cohort, an average of approximately 240,000 unique TCR beta nucleotide sequences were sequenced per donor, roughly 20% of them non-productive.

The research as a whole found: When HLA alleles, especially DR and DQ, strongly co-occurred, TCR associations were difficult to assign to individual alleles. Because counts were too low, seventeen rarely observed V segments, including chromosome 9 orphons, were excluded from the earlier analysis of under 650 of the donors. Immune exposure information for the cohort was limited to CMV serostatus. At a false discovery rate of 0.05, a later analysis linked some 18,000 TCR beta sequences to specific HLA alleles. In this cohort, only TCR beta chains were sequenced, and detectable features were limited by the absence of alpha or paired-chain data. Correlated functional status among segregating V segments might be attributable to linkage disequilibrium, but an unknown experimental factor could not be ruled out. A group of highly shared sequence variants was considered likely to be a technical artifact of the sequencing pipeline. A few of the identified cytomegalovirus-associated TCR beta chains were confirmed in vitro to be specific for cytomegalovirus antigens. In the study, around 150 TCR beta chains were listed as associated with cytomegalovirus. Across donors, most TCR sequences were observed very rarely, whereas some public TCRs were present in many individuals. In a later genetic analysis, a missense DCLRE1C variant was associated with V-gene and J-gene trimming of TCR beta chains, and the association was replicated in an independent cohort. Some IMGT-functional V segments, including TRBV6-2 and TRBV6-3, could not be told apart with the 87-base-pair reads, so those segments were excluded. According to a later analysis, parvovirus B19, influenza, CMV and Epstein-Barr virus appeared linked to several top co-occurrence clusters. Sequencing depth was assumed to be roughly uniform across donors in the presence/absence analyses, though that assumption may not hold. Compared with equally common non-associated chains, HLA-associated TCR beta chains in a later analysis were more clonally expanded and had lower generation probabilities. In a later analysis, TCR association rates were found to vary across HLA loci, with the most associated TCRs seen for DRB1 alleles and the fewest for HLA-C alleles. Because HLA typing was missing for some donors at each locus, association tests included only the typed subset. The classifier was reported to diagnose cytomegalovirus status with high specificity and sensitivity in both the original cohort and the validation cohort. In a later analysis, most CMV-associated TCR beta chains were found to appear HLA-restricted, with HLA associations seemingly driven largely by CMV exposure. A further reported finding was that TCR beta sequences accurately predicted the HLA-A and HLA-B alleles for most subjects in the first cohort. Broadly in line with IMGT annotations, most TCR beta V segments showed up in productive rearrangements about 90% or about 30% of the time in an earlier analysis of several hundred of the donors. According to a later genetic analysis, donors in an Asian-associated ancestry cluster had fewer N-insertions in productive TCRs than the approximately 630-donor mean. The authors suggested that the approach could potentially be extended to other disease states and immunological phenotypes.

Input material: PBMCs. This receptor was taken from a man between 45 and 60 years old in good health and CMV-seropositive. The chain links TRBV28 with TRBJ1-1, and 9 junctional nucleotides match TRBD1. The DNA reads TGTGCCACACAGGGGGCCGGGAACACTGAAGCTTTCTTT. It codes for CATQGAGNTEAFF. The full variable domain, completed from the reference TRBV28 and TRBJ1-1 proteins outside the CDR3, reads DVKVTQSSRYLVKRTGEKVFLECVQDMDHENMFWYRQDPGLGLRLIYFSYDVKMKEKGDIPEGYSVSREKKERFSLILESASTNQTSMYLCATQGAGNTEAFFGQGTRLTVV.